A single sample is the source of the 17 T cell receptor beta chains below, sequenced in a study of low-dose radiotherapy and immunotherapy resistance in tumors. The TCRs were subjected to amplification over 20 PCR cycles employing a constant-region primer in conjunction with a V-primer adapter. In TCRdb, the reads were re-called with MiXCR into one record per CDR3 protein. Found here are some 52,000 distinct CDR3 sequences, around 35% of them singletons; the top ten hold under 8.5%. The time point here: after trial treatment. The treatment here: LDRT plus nivolumab, ipilimumab, low-dose cyclophosphamide and aspirin (RACIN trial). The sequencing here drew on PBMCs, taken after low-dose radiotherapy plus immunotherapy. Receptors were obtained from a male donor with rectosigmoid adenocarcinoma.

In its sample, this clonotype is medium-sized. V and J are TRBV28 and TRBJ2-7, with D unresolved. The V end was cut by 8 bases, the J end by 0 bases, with 8 bases between. Germline V gene lookup returns CDR1 MDHEN and CDR2 SYDVKM. This CDR3 region has 12 residues. Here the CDR3 DNA reads TGTGCCAGCTCTACGGTCTCCTACGAGCAGTACTTC. Translating gives CASSTVSYEQYF. The full variable domain, completed using reference TRBV28 and TRBJ2-7, is DVKVTQSSRYLVKRTGEKVFLECVQDMDHENMFWYRQDPGLGLRLIYFSYDVKMKEKGDIPEGYSVSREKKERFSLILESASTNQTSMYLCASSTVSYEQYFGPGTRLTVT.

This clonotype was seen at least ten times. This chain links TRBV18 with TRBJ2-5; D gene unclear. The CDR3 consists of 13 residues. Trimming left V 6 bases short and J 2 bases short, with 10 bases between. Germline-derived CDR1 and CDR2 are KGHSH and LQKENI. The CDR3 DNA follows: TGTGCCAGCTCTGAGACTCTACAAGAGACCCAGTACTTC. Translating it yields CASSETLQETQYF.

This clonotype has at least ten counts. This chain connects TRBV7-2 to TRBJ2-5, with 8 bases matching TRBD1. Germline CDR1 is SGHTA and CDR2 is FQGNSA. CDR3 size: 14 residues. V dropped 2 bases and J dropped 3; count of bases not matched to a gene: 2. The CDR3 loop reads CASSLQTGEETQYF. The CDR3 DNA sequence: TGTGCCAGCAGCTTACAGACAGGGGAAGAGACCCAGTACTTC.

This clonotype was found once. The rearrangement joins TRBV7-2 to TRBJ2-5; TRBD1 aligns across 11 bases. This CDR3 comprises 15 residues. Germline V gene lookup returns CDR1 SGHTA and CDR2 FQGNSA. With V trimmed by 3 bases and J by 5 bases, 5 bases remained unmatched. DNA of the CDR3: TGTGCCAGCAGCTTCTCCGGGACAGGGGGGGAGACCCAGTACTTC. Translation gives CASSFSGTGGETQYF.

This clonotype was observed at least ten times. This chain links TRBV9 with TRBJ2-7, with D perhaps TRBD2 (6 bases). Germline V gives CDR1 SGDLS, CDR2 YYNGEE. Trimming stripped 3 bases from V and 2 bases from J, with 15 bases between. The CDR3 is 15 amino acids. CDR3 bases: TGTGCCAGCAGCGGTCATAGCGGCCCCGCCTACGAGCAGTACTTC. Translation gives CASSGHSGPAYEQYF. Filled out from reference TRBV9 and TRBJ2-7, the complete variable domain reads DSGVTQTPKHLITATGQRVTLRCSPRSGDLSVYWYQQSLDQGLQFLIQYYNGEERAKGNILERFSAQQFPDLHSELNLSSLELGDSALYFCASSGHSGPAYEQYFGPGTRLTVT.

This clonotype occurred many times. CDR3 protein: CASTNDRGGGEQYF. The CDR3 coding sequence is TGCGCCAGCACCAATGACAGGGGGGGAGGCGAGCAGTACTTC. The chain couples TRBV4-1 to TRBJ2-7; 9 nucleotides agree with TRBD1. CDR1 and CDR2 from the germline V gene are MGHRA and YSYEKL. With V trimmed by 7 bases and J by 6 bases, 10 bases remained unmatched. The CDR3 is 14 amino acids.

The rearrangement uses TRBV13 and TRBJ2-5, with D perhaps being TRBD1 or TRBD2 (7 bases each). The V gene's germline CDR1 is PRHDT and CDR2 FYEKMQ (reference sequence). Trimming removed 5 bases from V and 5 bases from J, with 24 bases in between. The CDR3 runs 17 residues. CDR3 in amino acids: CASSEGAGRESSETQYF. As DNA, the CDR3 is TGTGCCAGCAGCGAGGGGGCCGGGCGGGAGTCGTCGGAGACCCAGTACTTC.

Comments on this clonotype: This likely reflects a read error, since a far larger clone is one base away. The chain recombines TRBV5-3 with TRBJ2-7; unclear D gene. TRBV5-3 is treated as an ORF (open reading frame) with a function not yet certain. CDR3 length: 12 residues. The CDR3 is CASSFGLNEQYF. CDR3 DNA: TGTGCCAGCAGCTTCGGTCTGAATGAGCAGTACTTC.

This clonotype came up many times. This chain connects TRBV7-9 to TRBJ2-1; a weak D match, TRBD2 (5 bases). CDR1 and CDR2 (germline): SEHNR, FQNEAQ (reference sequence). The CDR3 covers 14 residues. V shed 7 bases and J shed 4 bases, with 14 bases lying between them. The CDR3 DNA reads TGTGCCAGCATCCTCACGGAGGTTTACAATGAGCAGTTCTTC. This translates into CASILTEVYNEQFF.

There are many counts of this clonotype. This chain uses TRBV28 with TRBJ2-2, with a weak D call TRBD2 (5 bases). Trimming left V 2 bases short and J 3 bases short, with 13 bases between. Germline lookup yields CDR1 MDHEN and CDR2 SYDVKM. This CDR3 has 16 amino acids. The CDR3 loop reads CASSLGSWADTGELFF. The CDR3 DNA follows: TGTGCCAGCAGTTTAGGGAGCTGGGCGGACACCGGGGAGCTGTTTTTT.

With respect to this clonotype: A far larger clone is one nucleotide away, so this likely arose from a read error. V gene TRBV5-5 combines with J gene TRBJ2-1, with D maybe TRBD2 (5 bases). The CDR3 length is 15 residues. CDR1 is SGHKS, CDR2 YYEKEE, per germline (reference sequence). V was clipped by 2 bases and J by 6 bases, with 15 bases between them. Here the CDR3 reads CASSLRAVEINEQFF. The CDR3 DNA sequence: TGTGCCAGCAGCTTACGAGCGGTAGAGATCAATGAGCAGTTCTTC.

This clonotype was detected once. The chain links TRBV6-4 to TRBJ2-3; no clear D. The CDR3 spans 13 residues. The germline V and J ends were trimmed by 2 bases and 6 bases, with 9 bases remaining between them. Germline CDR1 reads MRHNA; CDR2 reads SNTAGT. In DNA form, the CDR3 reads TGTGCCAGCAGTGACCAACCACGGGATACGCAGTATTTT. Translated, it gives CASSDQPRDTQYF.

This clonotype was observed at least ten times. Germline is not matched at one junction end, which may reflect a read error. The chain couples TRBV5-1 to TRBJ2-1; D is ambiguous. The CDR3 is made up of 13 amino acids. From germline, CDR1 is SGHRS and CDR2 YFSETQ. The CDR3 coding sequence is TGCGCCACCAGCCGTCAATTCGCGGATGAGCAGTTCTTC. Protein product: CATSRQFADEQFF.

Points on this clonotype: A far larger clone is one nucleotide away, so this likely arose from a read error. This chain links TRBV5-1 with TRBJ2-7; D is undetermined. The CDR3 spans 15 residues. CDR1 is SGHRS and CDR2 is YFSETQ in the germline V gene. V lost 1 base, J lost 7 bases, and 18 bases lay in between. This CDR3 is CASSLSGGSYNEQYF. CDR3 in DNA: TGCGCCAGCAGCTTGTCTGGCGGCTCCTACAATGAGCAGTACTTC. The full variable domain, in which reference TRBV5-1 and TRBJ2-7 provide the parts outside the CDR3, is KAGVTQTPRYLIKTRGQQVTLSCSPISGHRSVSWYQQTPGQGLQFLFEYFSETQRNKGNFPGRFSGRQFSNSRSEMNVSTLELGDSALYLCASSLSGGSYNEQYFGPGTRLTVT.

Many counts were recorded for this clonotype. This sequence joins TRBV12-3 or TRBV12-4 and TRBJ2-3, with D unresolved. This CDR3 is built from 15 residues. V dropped 4 bases and J dropped 6 bases, with 17 bases sitting between them. The CDR3 DNA follows: TGTGCCAGCAGTTCGAGCAGTGCACCCCGGGATACGCAGTATTTT. Protein: CASSSSSAPRDTQYF.

The count of this clonotype is one. J is TRBJ2-1 and V is TRBV5-1; 9 bases match TRBD2. After removal of 3 bases from V and 1 base from J, the junction contained 5 bases not matched to a gene. The V gene's germline CDR1 is SGHRS and CDR2 YFSETQ. This CDR3 region has 16 residues. The CDR3 DNA reads as TGCGCCAGCAGCTGGGGTCTAGCGGGGTCCTACAATGAGCAGTTCTTC. This translates into CASSWGLAGSYNEQFF.

This clonotype was observed at least ten times. The V call is TRBV7-9, the J call TRBJ1-1; possibly TRBD1 for D (6 bases). The CDR3 has 13 residues. CDR1 and CDR2 from the germline V gene are SEHNR and FQNEAQ (reference sequence). V gave up 5 bases and J gave up 4 bases, with 11 bases separating them. Written as DNA, the CDR3 is TGTGCCAGCAGCGAACAGGGATTCACTGAAGCTTTCTTT. Its protein product is CASSEQGFTEAFF.